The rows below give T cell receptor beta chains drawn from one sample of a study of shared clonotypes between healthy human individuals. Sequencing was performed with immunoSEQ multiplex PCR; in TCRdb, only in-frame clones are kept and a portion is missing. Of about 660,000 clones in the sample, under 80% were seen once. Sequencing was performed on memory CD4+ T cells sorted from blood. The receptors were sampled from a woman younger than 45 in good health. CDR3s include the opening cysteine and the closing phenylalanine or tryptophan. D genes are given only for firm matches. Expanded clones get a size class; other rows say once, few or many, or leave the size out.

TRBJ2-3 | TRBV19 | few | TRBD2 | TGTGCCAGTAGTAGGACTAGCGGGAGCACAGATACGCAGTATTTT | CASSRTSGSTDTQYF
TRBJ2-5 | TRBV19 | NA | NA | TGTGCCAGTAGTACGAGGACAGCCGGAAAAGGGGAGACCCAGTACTTC | CASSTRTAGKGETQYF
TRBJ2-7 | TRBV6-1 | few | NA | TGTGCCAGCAGTGAAATGATCCAGGGCAATCTGTACTTC | CASSEMIQGNLYF
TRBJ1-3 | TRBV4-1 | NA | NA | TGCGCCAGCAGCCAAGATCAGGGTGGCAGGACCATATATTTT | CASSQDQGGRTIYF
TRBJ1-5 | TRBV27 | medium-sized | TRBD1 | TGTGCCAGTGGACAGGACAATCAGCCCCAGCATTTT | CASGQDNQPQHF
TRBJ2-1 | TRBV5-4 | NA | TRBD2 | TGTGCCAGCAGCTTTCCGGGGACTAGCGGGAGGGCCGTATACAATGAGCAGTTCTTC | CASSFPGTSGRAVYNEQFF
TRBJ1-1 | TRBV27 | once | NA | TGTGCCAGCAGTCCATACACTGACTACACGAACACTGAAGCTTTCTTT | CASSPYTDYTNTEAFF
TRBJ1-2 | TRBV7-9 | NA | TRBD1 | TGTGCCAGCAGCGTGGACAGGGTGCCCCCAGGCACCTTC | CASSVDRVPPGTF
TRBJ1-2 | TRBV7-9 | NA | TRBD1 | TGTGCCAGCAGCTTACAATGGACAGGGCGTGGATCCTTGAGCTACACCTTC | CASSLQWTGRGSLSYTF
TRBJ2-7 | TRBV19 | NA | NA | TGTGCCAGTAGTGGCGGACCCCTCTACGAGCAGTACTTC | CASSGGPLYEQYF
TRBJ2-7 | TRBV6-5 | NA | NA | TGTGCCAGCGGATCCCCGGACAGACGATCCTACGAGCAGTACTTC | CASGSPDRRSYEQYF
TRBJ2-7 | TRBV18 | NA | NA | TGTGCCAGCTCACCAATAGGGGGGAGGGCCGACGAGCAGTACTTC | CASSPIGGRADEQYF
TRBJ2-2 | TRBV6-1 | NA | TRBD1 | TGTGCCTCCAAAGCCCGGGACAGGAACACCGGGGAGCTGTTTTTT | CASKARDRNTGELFF
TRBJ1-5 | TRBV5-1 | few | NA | TGCGCCAGCAGCTTCTACGGGGATCAGCCCCAGCATTTT | CASSFYGDQPQHF
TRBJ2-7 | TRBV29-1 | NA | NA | TGCAGCGTTGGGGATGCCGAGCAGTACTTC | CSVGDAEQYF
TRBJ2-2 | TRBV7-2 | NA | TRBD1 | TGTGCCAGCAGCAAGTGGACAGGGGACACCGGGGAGCTGTTTTTT | CASSKWTGDTGELFF
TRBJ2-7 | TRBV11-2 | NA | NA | TGTGCCAGCAGCCGGGTGGAGGGCTACGAGCAGTACTTC | CASSRVEGYEQYF
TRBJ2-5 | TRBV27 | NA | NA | TGTGCCAGCAGCTCTCTAAGCAGGGCCCACAGACAAGAGACCCAGTACTTC | CASSSLSRAHRQETQYF
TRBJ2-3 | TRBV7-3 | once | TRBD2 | TGTGCCAGCAGCTCCCCCTCGGGGGGAACCTACACAGATACGCAGTATTTT | CASSSPSGGTYTDTQYF
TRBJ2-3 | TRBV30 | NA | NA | TGTGCCTGGATTCCCTACAGCTTAAGCACAGATACGCAGTATTTT | CAWIPYSLSTDTQYF
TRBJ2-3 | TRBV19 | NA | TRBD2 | TGTGCCAGTAGTATAAGACTAGCGGGGGAAGATACGCAGTATTTT | CASSIRLAGEDTQYF
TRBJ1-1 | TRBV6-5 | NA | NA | TGTGCCGTGGGGGGGTACACTGAAGCTTTCTTT | CAVGGYTEAFF
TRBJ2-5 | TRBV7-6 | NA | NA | TGTGCCAGCAGCTTACCGCCGTCCGAGACCCAGTACTTC | CASSLPPSETQYF
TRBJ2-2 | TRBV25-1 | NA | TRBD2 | TGTGCCAGCAGTGGGACTAGCGGGAATTTATTGGGGACCGGGGAGCTGTTTTTT | CASSGTSGNLLGTGELFF
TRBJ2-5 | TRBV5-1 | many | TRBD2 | TGCGCCAGCAGATCTAGCGGGAGTTCAGAGACCCAGTACTTC | CASRSSGSSETQYF
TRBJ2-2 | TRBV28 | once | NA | TGTGCCAGCAGTCCCCACAGGCCAGCGGGTTCCGGGGAGCTGTTTTTT | CASSPHRPAGSGELFF
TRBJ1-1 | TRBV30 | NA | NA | TGTGCCTGGGCGACAGGCACGAGTGAAGCTTTCTTT | CAWATGTSEAFF
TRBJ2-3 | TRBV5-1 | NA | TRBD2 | TGCGCCAGCAGCAGGGACGGGGGGACAGATACGCAGTATTTT | CASSRDGGTDTQYF
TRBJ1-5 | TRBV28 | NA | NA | TGTGCCAGCCGGACATCCAACATGGGCAATCAGCCCCAGCATTTT | CASRTSNMGNQPQHF
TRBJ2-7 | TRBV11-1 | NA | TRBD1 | TGTGCCAGCAGCCCCCGGACAGGGGCCTACGAGCAGTACTTC | CASSPRTGAYEQYF
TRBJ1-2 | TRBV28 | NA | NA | TGTGCCAGCAGTCTCCGCCCGGGACGCGCTACTGGTGGCTACACCTTC | CASSLRPGRATGGYTF
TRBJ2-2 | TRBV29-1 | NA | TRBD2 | TGCAGCGGGACAGCCGGGACTAGCGGCACCGGGGAGCTGTTTTTT | CSGTAGTSGTGELFF
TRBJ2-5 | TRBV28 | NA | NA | TGTGCCAGCAGTTTAGGGCCAGGGAGTATCCAAGAGACCCAGTACTTC | CASSLGPGSIQETQYF
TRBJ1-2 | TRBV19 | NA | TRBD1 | TGTGCCAGTACCGACAGGGGTCTTAACTATGGCTACACCTTC | CASTDRGLNYGYTF
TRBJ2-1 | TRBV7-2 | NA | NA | TGTGCCAGCAGCTTAGCCGGAAGCTCCTACAATGAGCAGTTCTTC | CASSLAGSSYNEQFF
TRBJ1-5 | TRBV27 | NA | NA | TGTGCCAGCAGTTTAGGGGGGGAGTGGGGTCAGCCCCAGCATTTT | CASSLGGEWGQPQHF
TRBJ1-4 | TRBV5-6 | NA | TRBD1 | TGTGCCAGCAGCAAAGGGACAGGGGAGTATGAAAAACTGTTTTTT | CASSKGTGEYEKLFF
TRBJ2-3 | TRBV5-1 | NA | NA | TGCGCCAGCAGCTTGGAGGGCTTACGTGCAGATACGCAGTATTTT | CASSLEGLRADTQYF
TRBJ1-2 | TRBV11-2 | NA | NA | TGTGCCAGCAGCTTAGGAGCCTACTATGGCTACACCTTC | CASSLGAYYGYTF
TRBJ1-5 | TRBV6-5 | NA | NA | TGTGCCAGCAGTTACAGTACAGACTTGAATCAGCCCCAGCATTTT | CASSYSTDLNQPQHF
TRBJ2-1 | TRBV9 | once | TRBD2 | TGTGCCAGCAGCGCCCGAGCGGGAGGCAGTTACAATGAGCAGTTCTTC | CASSARAGGSYNEQFF
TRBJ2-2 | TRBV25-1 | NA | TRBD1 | TGTGCCAGCAGTGGCACAGGGGGCACCGGGGAGCTGTTTTTT | CASSGTGGTGELFF
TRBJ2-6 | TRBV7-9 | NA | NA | TGTGCCAGCACCACAGGCTCTGGGGCCAACGTCCTGACTTTC | CASTTGSGANVLTF
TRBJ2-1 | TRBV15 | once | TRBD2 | TGTGCCACCAGCAGAGAACGAAGACTAGCGGGATCTGAAATTTCGGCCAATGAGCAGTTCTTC | CATSRERRLAGSEISANEQFF
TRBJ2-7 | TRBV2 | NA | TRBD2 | TGTGCCAGCAGTGAACCTCCGCGGAGCGGGAGATTCTACGAGCAGTACTTC | CASSEPPRSGRFYEQYF
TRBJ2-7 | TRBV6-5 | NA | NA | TGTGCCAGCAGTTACGGGCCCACAGATTACGAGCAGTACTTC | CASSYGPTDYEQYF
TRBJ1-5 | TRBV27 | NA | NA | TGTGCCAGCAGAACCGTCGGGGCAGGTGATCAGCCCCAGCATTTT | CASRTVGAGDQPQHF
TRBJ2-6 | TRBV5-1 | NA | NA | TGCGCCAGCAGCCCCTGGGGCGAAATGACATCTGGGGCCAACGTCCTGACTTTC | CASSPWGEMTSGANVLTF